These 18 T cell receptor beta chains share one sample of origin, sequenced in a study of technical replicates of blood from a handful of donors. TCRdb's table, derived via immunoSEQ multiplex PCR, lists solely in-frame clones and lacks some. The profile shows under 85,000 clones, 85% to 95% of them singletons. The specimen was T cells isolated from PBMCs. The receptor source for this set is a human donor in good health.

The genes are TRBV7-2 and TRBJ1-1; TRBD1 is a possible D gene (5 bases). The V gene lost 2 bases and the J gene lost 6 bases, with 19 bases spanning the gap. Germline-derived CDR1 and CDR2 are SGHTA and FQGNSA. The CDR3 is 16 amino acids. This CDR3 reads CASSLMPGGINAEAFF. CDR3 DNA sequence: TGTGCCAGCAGCTTAATGCCGGGGGGGATTAACGCTGAAGCTTTCTTT.

This chain links TRBV5-4 with TRBJ2-2, with D tentatively TRBD2 (6 bases). Germline V gene sequence: CDR1 SGHNT, CDR2 YYREEE (reference sequence). This CDR3 has 15 amino acids. Trimming stripped 4 bases from V and 15 bases from J, with 25 bases between. The CDR3 coding sequence is TGTGCCAGCAGCATCTCGGGACTCGGGTCGAGTCAGGTGTTTTTT. It is translated as CASSISGLGSSQVFF.

The gene calls are TRBV30 and TRBJ1-2, with D possibly being TRBD1 (5 bases). V lost 3 bases and J lost 8, with 13 bases in between. Germline V gene sequence: CDR1 GTSNPN, CDR2 SVGIG (reference sequence). CDR3 size: 12 residues. CDR3 coding DNA: TGTGCCTGGAGGGAAAGGGGTAAGGGCTACACCTTC. Amino acid sequence: CAWRERGKGYTF. The whole variable domain, remainder taken from reference TRBV30 and TRBJ1-2, is SQTIHQWPATLVQPVGSPLSLECTVEGTSNPNLYWYRQAAGRGLQLLFYSVGIGQISSEVPQNLSASRPQDRQFILSSKKLLLSDSGFYLCAWRERGKGYTFGSGTRLTVV.

This sequence joins TRBV18 and TRBJ2-7, with 9 positions matching TRBD1. Germline assignment: CDR1 KGHSH and CDR2 LQKENI. The trim removed 2 bases at V and 6 bases at J, leaving 14 bases unmatched. The CDR3 is made up of 17 amino acids. CDR3 protein: CASSPGSGTGNGREQYF. CDR3 sequence (DNA): TGTGCCAGCTCACCAGGGTCCGGGACAGGGAATGGGCGCGAGCAGTACTTC. Supplemented by reference TRBV18 and TRBJ2-7, the full variable domain reads NAGVMQNPRHLVRRRGQEARLRCSPMKGHSHVYWYRQLPEEGLKFMVYLQKENIIDESGMPKERFSAEFPKEGPSILRIQQVVRGDSAAYFCASSPGSGTGNGREQYFGPGTRLTVT.

This clone was seen only once. The J gene is TRBJ1-5, the V gene TRBV6-1; D is uncertain. CDR3 length: 18 amino acids. From germline, CDR1 is MNHNS and CDR2 SASEGT. The V end was cut by 0 bases, the J end by 0 bases, with 15 bases between. The CDR3 is CASSEALIGEASNQPQHF. CDR3 nucleotide sequence: TGTGCCAGCAGTGAAGCGTTGATTGGGGAGGCTAGCAATCAGCCCCAGCATTTT.

V and J are TRBV11-2 and TRBJ2-7; maybe TRBD2 (6 bases). V was trimmed by 3 bases and J by 6 bases, leaving 18 bases between them. The germline gives CDR1 SGHAT, CDR2 FQNNGV. The length of the CDR3 is 15 residues. CDR3 protein: CASSFVGEGRLEQYF. DNA of the CDR3: TGTGCCAGCAGCTTCGTGGGTGAGGGGAGGCTCGAGCAGTACTTC.

In its sample, this clone was seen once. This rearrangement joins TRBV5-6 to TRBJ2-7; TRBD1 might be the D (6 bases). V was pared by 0 bases and J by 2 bases, with 18 bases between. Germline V gene lookup returns CDR1 SGHDT and CDR2 YYEEEE. CDR3 length: 17 residues. This chain's CDR3 is CASSLAPGTYTAYEQYF. The CDR3 region has the DNA TGTGCCAGCAGCTTGGCCCCAGGGACATACACCGCCTACGAGCAGTACTTC.

This chain connects TRBV6-5 to TRBJ2-7; TRBD2 might be the D (5 bases). The V end was cut by 2 bases, the J end by 2 bases, with 10 bases between. Germline CDR1 MNHEY, CDR2 SVGAGI. This CDR3 is 14 amino acids long. As DNA, the CDR3 is TGTGCCAGCAGTTACGAAGGACTCCCCTACGAGCAGTACTTC. Its protein is CASSYEGLPYEQYF.

In DNA form, the CDR3 reads TGCGCCAGCAGCCAAGGCGCGGGGGTCGGGAATGAGCAGTTCTTC. The encoded protein is CASSQGAGVGNEQFF. The chain has TRBV4-1 and TRBJ2-1; TRBD2 agrees at 7 bases. V shed 1 base, J shed 7 bases, and the junction held 7 bases outside the gene matches. The CDR3 runs to 15 residues. In germline, CDR1 is MGHRA, CDR2 YSYEKL.

A remark on this clone: This same CDR3 is encoded by further DNA sequences in the sample. The rearrangement joins TRBV18 to TRBJ2-5; possible D gene TRBD1, 5 bases. Germline loops: CDR1 KGHSH, CDR2 LQKENI. This CDR3 is 13 amino acids long. The V end lost 3 bases, the J end lost 1 base, and 6 bases lay between the germline ends. The CDR3 sequence is CASSPDSQETQYF. CDR3 bases: TGTGCCAGCTCACCCGACAGCCAAGAGACCCAGTACTTC.

V and J are TRBV5-1 and TRBJ2-7; 11 bases fit TRBD2. With 0 bases clipped from V and 3 bases from J, the junction kept 17 bases outside the gene matches. The length of the CDR3 is 20 residues. Germline V lookup: CDR1 SGHRS, CDR2 YFSETQ. The CDR3 sequence is CASSLDQSGGFTSGSYEQYF. The CDR3 nucleotides are TGCGCCAGCAGCTTGGATCAGTCAGGGGGATTTACTAGCGGGAGCTACGAGCAGTACTTC.

The rearrangement joins TRBV13 to TRBJ2-7; D call uncertain. Germline CDR1 is PRHDT and CDR2 is FYEKMQ (reference sequence). This CDR3 has 14 amino acids. V lost 5 bases and J lost 2, with 13 bases in between. CDR3 in amino acids: CASSGVLSPYEQYF. The CDR3 DNA reads TGTGCCAGCAGCGGAGTACTTTCCCCCTACGAGCAGTACTTC. The whole variable domain, remainder taken from reference TRBV13 and TRBJ2-7, is AAGVIQSPRHLIKEKRETATLKCYPIPRHDTVYWYQQGPGQDPQFLISFYEKMQSDKGSIPDRFSAQQFSDYHSELNMSSLELGDSALYFCASSGVLSPYEQYFGPGTRLTVT.

V and J are TRBV28 and TRBJ1-1; possibly TRBD1 for D (6 bases). CDR3 length: 15 amino acids. The V end was cut by 4 bases, the J end by 1 base, with 13 bases between. Germline CDR1 is MDHEN and CDR2 is SYDVKM. Here the CDR3 reads CASSSAGAPNTEAFF. CDR3 bases: TGTGCCAGCAGTTCGGCAGGGGCCCCGAACACTGAAGCTTTCTTT.

The chain couples TRBV7-9 to TRBJ1-2; D might be TRBD1 (5 bases). V was cut by 2 bases and J by 4 bases, with 20 bases left in between. The CDR3 sequence is 17 residues long. Germline V lookup: CDR1 SEHNR, CDR2 FQNEAQ (reference sequence). As DNA, the CDR3 is TGTGCCAGCAGCTTATTAGCAGAGACAGATGTAGGCTATGGCTACACCTTC. Translation gives CASSLLAETDVGYGYTF.

The genes are TRBV6-5 and TRBJ2-3; no firm D call. The CDR3 length is 14 residues. Trimming shortened V by 0 bases and J by 5 bases, and 9 bases separated the two germline ends. In germline, CDR1 is MNHEY, CDR2 SVGAGI. The CDR3 nucleotides read TGTGCCAGCAGTTACTCGGTAAACGGAGATACGCAGTATTTT. Protein product: CASSYSVNGDTQYF.

The chain joins TRBV2 to TRBJ2-7, with 9 bases that match TRBD1. Looked up from germline, CDR1 is SNHLY and CDR2 is FYNNEI. The junction had 2 bases not matched to a gene; V was cut back by 2 bases and J by 3 bases. The CDR3 covers 14 residues. The CDR3 here is CASSERTGVYEQYF. For the CDR3, the DNA is TGTGCCAGCAGTGAACGGACAGGGGTCTACGAGCAGTACTTC. Based on the CDR3 plus reference TRBV2 and TRBJ2-7, the full variable domain is EPEVTQTPSHQVTQMGQEVILRCVPISNHLYFYWYRQILGQKVEFLVSFYNNEISEKSEIFDDQFSVERPDGSNFTLKIRSTKLEDSAMYFCASSERTGVYEQYFGPGTRLTVT.

The J gene is TRBJ2-7, the V gene TRBV6-1; tentative D call: TRBD1 (5 bases). V shed 7 bases and J shed 0 bases, with 10 bases lying between them. The CDR3 contains 13 residues. The germline V gene encodes CDR1 MNHNS and CDR2 SASEGT. DNA of the CDR3: TGTGCCAGCATAGGAAGGGGCTCCTACGAGCAGTACTTC. Translated: CASIGRGSYEQYF.

V is TRBV28 and J is TRBJ1-1; 7 bases line up with TRBD1. Germline trimming cut 6 bases from V and 4 bases from J; bases unmatched to any gene: 5. The CDR3 spans 13 residues. Germline V gene data show CDR1 as MDHEN and CDR2 as SYDVKM. The CDR3 coding sequence is TGTGCCAGCAGAGACGCAGGGGGCACTGAAGCTTTCTTT. It translates to CASRDAGGTEAFF.